This T cell receptor (beta chain) appears in the sequencing data of a study of OX40 agonist ivuxolimab in advanced cancers. About the research overall: Ivuxolimab, an agonist antibody against OX40 (CD134), was given to patients. The dose of intravenous ivuxolimab that patients received every 2 weeks ranged from 0.01 to 10 mg/kg. Mean age roughly 65 years, range roughly 23 to 79; approximately 83% male. Study-wide results and limits: Nonresponders included some who also had low normalized T-cell clonal expansion.

Clones were read by immunoSEQ multiplex PCR, and TCRdb kept only the in-frame ones, dropping some. The repertoire holds about 41,000 clones, roughly 86% seen once, with roughly 3.6% in the top ten. A word on this clone: The antigen is not known.

This CDR3 has 14 residues. Germline V gene data show CDR1 as SEHNR and CDR2 as FQNEAQ (reference sequence). The ends were cut back, 3 bases at V and 3 bases at J, with 12 bases in the middle. The receptor's source is an adult with an advanced solid tumor such as melanoma, head and neck, liver or kidney cancer. Sequencing was performed on CD4+ or CD8+ T cells sorted from blood, taken in a trial of the OX40 agonist ivuxolimab. V gene TRBV7-9 combines with J gene TRBJ2-7; D perhaps matches TRBD2 (6 bases). CDR3 in amino acids: CASSLSPEGYEQYF. The CDR3 bases are TGTGCCAGCAGCTTGTCTCCGGAGGGCTACGAGCAGTACTTC.